The clone carrying this T cell receptor beta chain came up a few times. As yet, its antigen is unknown. The record originates from a study of T-cell reconstitution after alpha-beta-depleted transplantation in children. Study-wide results and caveats: A year had passed since transplant, and T-cell counts and diversity by then came mostly from newly produced T cells. At day 60, the high TCRbeta diversity found in some patients originated from recipient T cells and thymic progenitors that had survived. Reportedly, roughly two months post-transplant, alpha-beta T cells arose from several hundred expanded graft clones.

Unique molecular identifiers were used to barcode this TCRbeta library. Via MiXCR, TCRdb re-called the PCR reads, giving one row per CDR3 protein. The data contain 600,000 to 700,000 distinct CDR3 sequences, roughly 13% of them singletons. V dropped 1 base and J dropped 0 bases, with 16 bases sitting between them. There are 18 residues in the CDR3. Germline CDR1 and CDR2: LGHNA and YSLEER. The V gene is TRBV4-3, the J gene TRBJ2-4; D perhaps matches TRBD2 (6 bases). The specimen was PBMCs, collected before TCRalphabeta/CD19-depleted stem cell transplant. The sequence derives from a girl between 2 and 10 years old with congenital amegakaryocytic thrombocytopenia, due to receive a stem cell transplant. CDR3 sequence: CASSQGLARGGAKNIQYF. The CDR3 nucleotides are TGCGCCAGCAGCCAAGGTTTGGCGCGGGGCGGAGCCAAAAACATTCAGTACTTC.